This T cell receptor (beta chain) was obtained from a study of blood T cell repertoires in COVID-19. Study-level background: Both acute and convalescent COVID-19 samples were obtained from the United States, Italy and Spain. Sources were T cells, B-cell-depleted T cells, or PBMCs; the material itself was cDNA or gDNA.

Germline V CDR1 and CDR2: SEHNR, FQNEAQ (reference sequence). V was pared by 5 bases and J by 2 bases, with 4 bases of the junction left unmatched. The length of the CDR3 is 16 residues. Authors' analysis steps: Counts of nucleated cells, estimated from reference gene primer amplification, were obtained. Clones were sequenced by immunoSEQ multiplex PCR, and TCRdb holds only the in-frame ones, with some missing. That table is the source of V, J and clone size, and D and trimming were worked out from the DNA. Here the sample spans about 40,000 clones, 70% to 90% being singletons. The specimen sequenced was peripheral blood. The rearrangement links TRBV7-9 to TRBJ2-2; 11 positions agree with TRBD1. This clonotype originated in a man aged 50-60 years in a cohort sampled during active COVID-19. CDR3 nucleotides: TGTGCCAGCAGCCCGGACAGGGGGCCAAACACCGGGGAGCTGTTTTTT. Translating it yields CASSPDRGPNTGELFF.